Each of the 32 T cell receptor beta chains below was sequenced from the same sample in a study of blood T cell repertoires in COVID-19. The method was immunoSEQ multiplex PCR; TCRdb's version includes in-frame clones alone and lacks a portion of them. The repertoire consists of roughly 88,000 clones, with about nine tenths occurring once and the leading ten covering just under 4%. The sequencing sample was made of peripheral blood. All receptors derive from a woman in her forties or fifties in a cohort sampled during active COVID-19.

The CDR3 spells CASSFQRVSPAAKTDTQYF. DNA for the CDR3: TGTGCCAGCAGCTTTCAGCGGGTGTCGCCCGCCGCAAAAACAGATACGCAGTATTTT. The J gene is TRBJ2-3, the V gene TRBV7-9; maybe TRBD2 (6 bases). The length of the CDR3 is 19 residues. CDR1 is SEHNR, CDR2 FQNEAQ, per germline (reference sequence). V was pared by 3 bases and J by 3 bases, with 25 bases between.

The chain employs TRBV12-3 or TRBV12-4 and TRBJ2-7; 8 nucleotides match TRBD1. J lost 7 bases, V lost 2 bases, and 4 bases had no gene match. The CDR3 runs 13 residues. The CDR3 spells CASSLHRGYEQYF. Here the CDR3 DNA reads TGTGCCAGCAGTTTACACAGGGGGTATGAGCAGTACTTC.

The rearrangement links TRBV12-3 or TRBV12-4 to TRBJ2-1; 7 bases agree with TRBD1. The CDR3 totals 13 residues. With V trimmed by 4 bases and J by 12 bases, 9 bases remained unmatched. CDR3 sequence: CASSSRQGPVQFF. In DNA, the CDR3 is TGTGCCAGCAGTTCGAGACAGGGTCCCGTGCAGTTCTTC.

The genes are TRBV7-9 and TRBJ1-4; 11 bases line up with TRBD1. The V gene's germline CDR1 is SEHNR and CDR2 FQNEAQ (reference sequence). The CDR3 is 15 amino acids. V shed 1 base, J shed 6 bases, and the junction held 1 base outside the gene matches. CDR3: CASSLGTGGDEKLFF. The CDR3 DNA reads TGTGCCAGCAGCTTAGGGACAGGGGGCGATGAAAAACTGTTTTTT.

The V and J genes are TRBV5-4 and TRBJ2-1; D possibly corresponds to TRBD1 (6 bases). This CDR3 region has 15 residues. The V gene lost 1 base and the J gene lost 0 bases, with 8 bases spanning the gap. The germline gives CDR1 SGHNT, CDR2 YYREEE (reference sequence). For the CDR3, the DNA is TGTGCCAGCAGCTTGAGGGGGAGCTCCTACAATGAGCAGTTCTTC. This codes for CASSLRGSSYNEQFF.

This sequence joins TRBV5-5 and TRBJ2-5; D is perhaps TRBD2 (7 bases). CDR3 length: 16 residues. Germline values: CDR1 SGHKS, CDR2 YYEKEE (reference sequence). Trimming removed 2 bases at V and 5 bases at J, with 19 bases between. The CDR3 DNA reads TGTGCCAGCAGCTTTGGGGGGGCAGGACGTTGGGAGACCCAGTACTTC. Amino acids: CASSFGGAGRWETQYF.

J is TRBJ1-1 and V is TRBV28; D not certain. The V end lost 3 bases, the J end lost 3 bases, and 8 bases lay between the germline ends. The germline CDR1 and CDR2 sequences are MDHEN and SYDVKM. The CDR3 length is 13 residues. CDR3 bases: TGTGCCAGCAGTTTTCGGGGATACACTGAAGCTTTCTTT. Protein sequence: CASSFRGYTEAFF.

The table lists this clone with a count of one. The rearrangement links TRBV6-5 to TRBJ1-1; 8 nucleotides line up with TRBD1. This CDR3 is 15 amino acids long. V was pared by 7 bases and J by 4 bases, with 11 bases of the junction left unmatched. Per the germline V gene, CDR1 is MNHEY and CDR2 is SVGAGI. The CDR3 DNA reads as TGTGCCAGCATTTTAGGCTCACAGGGGGGCACTGAAGCTTTCTTT. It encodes CASILGSQGGTEAFF.

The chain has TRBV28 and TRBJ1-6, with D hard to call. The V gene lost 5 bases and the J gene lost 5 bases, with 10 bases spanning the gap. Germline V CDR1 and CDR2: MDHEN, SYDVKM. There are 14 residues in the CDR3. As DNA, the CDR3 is TGTGCCAGCAGTCTTCGACTGAATAATTCACCCCTCCACTTT. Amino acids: CASSLRLNNSPLHF.

CDR3 nucleotide sequence: TGTGCCAGCAGTGACCCGGCGGGGTACGAGCAGTACTTC. Residues: CASSDPAGYEQYF. V usage is TRBV6-4 and J usage is TRBJ2-7; tentative D call: TRBD2 (6 bases). The CDR3 has 13 residues. The germline V gene encodes CDR1 MRHNA and CDR2 SNTAGT. V was pared by 2 bases and J by 4 bases, with 9 bases between.

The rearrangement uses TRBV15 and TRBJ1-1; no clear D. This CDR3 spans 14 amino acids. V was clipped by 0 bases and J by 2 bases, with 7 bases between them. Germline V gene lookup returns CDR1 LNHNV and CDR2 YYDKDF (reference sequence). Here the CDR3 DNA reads TGTGCCACCAGCAGAGATCCAGGCAACACTGAAGCTTTCTTT. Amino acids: CATSRDPGNTEAFF.

The CDR3 region is CAFTGQRNQPQHF. CDR3 nucleotides: TGTGCCTTCACCGGACAGCGCAATCAGCCCCAGCATTTT. The chain couples TRBV30 to TRBJ1-5, with D possibly matching TRBD1 (6 bases). Germline V CDR1 and CDR2: GTSNPN, SVGIG (reference sequence). This CDR3 has 13 amino acids. V lost 7 bases, J lost 2 bases, and 12 bases lay in between.

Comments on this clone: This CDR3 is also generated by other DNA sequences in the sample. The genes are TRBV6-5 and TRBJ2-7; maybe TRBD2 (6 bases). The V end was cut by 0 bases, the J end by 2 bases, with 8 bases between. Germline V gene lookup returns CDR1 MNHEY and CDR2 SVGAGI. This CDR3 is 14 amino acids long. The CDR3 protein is CASSYSRTTYEQYF. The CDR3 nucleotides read TGTGCCAGCAGTTACTCGCGGACTACCTACGAGCAGTACTTC.

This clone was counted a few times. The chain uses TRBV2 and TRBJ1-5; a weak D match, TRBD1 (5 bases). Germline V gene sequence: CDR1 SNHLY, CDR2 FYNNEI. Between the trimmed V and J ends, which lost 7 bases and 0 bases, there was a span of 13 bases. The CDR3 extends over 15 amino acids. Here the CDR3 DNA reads TGTGCCAGCATTGCGGACATATATAGCAATCAGCCCCAGCATTTT. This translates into CASIADIYSNQPQHF.

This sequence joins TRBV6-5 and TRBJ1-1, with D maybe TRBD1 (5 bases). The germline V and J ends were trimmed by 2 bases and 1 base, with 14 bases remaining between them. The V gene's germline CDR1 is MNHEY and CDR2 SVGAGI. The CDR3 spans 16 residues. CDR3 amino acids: CASSYAPGRGNTEAFF. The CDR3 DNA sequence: TGTGCCAGCAGTTACGCCCCAGGGCGGGGGAACACTGAAGCTTTCTTT.

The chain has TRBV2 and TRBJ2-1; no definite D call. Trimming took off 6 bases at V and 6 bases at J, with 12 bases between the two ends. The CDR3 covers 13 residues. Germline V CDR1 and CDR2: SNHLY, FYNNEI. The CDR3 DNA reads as TGTGCCAGCAGGGGCCCCCAGGTCAATGAGCAGTTCTTC. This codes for CASRGPQVNEQFF.

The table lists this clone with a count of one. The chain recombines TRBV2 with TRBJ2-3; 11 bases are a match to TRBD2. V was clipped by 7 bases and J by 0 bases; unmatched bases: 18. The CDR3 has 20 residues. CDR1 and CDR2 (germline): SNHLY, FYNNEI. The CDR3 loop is CASIALIIGTSGTSTDTQYF. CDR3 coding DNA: TGTGCCAGCATCGCGCTCATAATTGGGACTAGCGGAACTAGCACAGATACGCAGTATTTT.

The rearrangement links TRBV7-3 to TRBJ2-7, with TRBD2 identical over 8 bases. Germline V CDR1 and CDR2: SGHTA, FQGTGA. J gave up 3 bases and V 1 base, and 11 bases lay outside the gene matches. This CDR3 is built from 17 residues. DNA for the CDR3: TGTGCCAGCAGCTTAAGCGGCCCTCTAGCGGGCGGCTACGAGCAGTACTTC. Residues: CASSLSGPLAGGYEQYF.

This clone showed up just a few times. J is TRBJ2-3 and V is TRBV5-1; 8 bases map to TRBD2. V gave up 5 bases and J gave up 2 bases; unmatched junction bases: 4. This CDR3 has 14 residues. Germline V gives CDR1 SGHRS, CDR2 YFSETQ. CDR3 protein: CASREAGDTDTQYF. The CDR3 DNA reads TGCGCCAGCAGAGAAGCGGGAGACACAGATACGCAGTATTTT.

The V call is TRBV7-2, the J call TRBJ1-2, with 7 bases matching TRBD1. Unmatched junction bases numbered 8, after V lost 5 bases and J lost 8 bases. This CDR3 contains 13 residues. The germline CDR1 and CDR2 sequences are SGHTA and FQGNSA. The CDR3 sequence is CASSLDRAGGYTF. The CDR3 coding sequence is TGTGCCAGCAGCCTCGACAGGGCGGGGGGCTACACCTTC.

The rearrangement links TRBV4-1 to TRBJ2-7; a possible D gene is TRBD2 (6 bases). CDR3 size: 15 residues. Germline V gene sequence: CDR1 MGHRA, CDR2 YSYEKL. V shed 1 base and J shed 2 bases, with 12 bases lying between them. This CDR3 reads CASSQAAGWAYEQYF. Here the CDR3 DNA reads TGCGCCAGCAGCCAAGCCGCGGGGTGGGCCTACGAGCAGTACTTC.

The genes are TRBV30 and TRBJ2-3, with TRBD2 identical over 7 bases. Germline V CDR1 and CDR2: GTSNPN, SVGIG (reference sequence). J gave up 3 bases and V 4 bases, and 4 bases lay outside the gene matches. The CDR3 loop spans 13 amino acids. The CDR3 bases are TGTGCCTGGAAGTTGGGGGGGACAGATACGCAGTATTTT. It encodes CAWKLGGTDTQYF. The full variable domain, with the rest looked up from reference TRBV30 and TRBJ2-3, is SQTIHQWPATLVQPVGSPLSLECTVEGTSNPNLYWYRQAAGRGLQLLFYSVGIGQISSEVPQNLSASRPQDRQFILSSKKLLLSDSGFYLCAWKLGGTDTQYFGPGTRLTVL.

CDR3 nucleotide sequence: TGCGCCAGCAGCCAAGCCCCCGGTCAGCCCCAGCATTTT. It translates to CASSQAPGQPQHF. The chain is built from TRBV5-1 and TRBJ1-5; no definite D call. The CDR3 extends over 13 amino acids. V was pared by 4 bases and J by 6 bases, with 11 bases between. Germline V CDR1 and CDR2: SGHRS, YFSETQ. The variable domain in full, with the rest retrieved from reference TRBV5-1 and TRBJ1-5, is KAGVTQTPRYLIKTRGQQVTLSCSPISGHRSVSWYQQTPGQGLQFLFEYFSETQRNKGNFPGRFSGRQFSNSRSEMNVSTLELGDSALYLCASSQAPGQPQHFGDGTRLSIL.

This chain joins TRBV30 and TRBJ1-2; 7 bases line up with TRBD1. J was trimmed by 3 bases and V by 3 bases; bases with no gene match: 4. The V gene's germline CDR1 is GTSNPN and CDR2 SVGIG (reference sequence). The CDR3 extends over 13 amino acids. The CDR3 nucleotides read TGTGCCTGGAGCAGGGACAGATACTATGGCTACACCTTC. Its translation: CAWSRDRYYGYTF. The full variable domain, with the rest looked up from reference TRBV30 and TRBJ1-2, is SQTIHQWPATLVQPVGSPLSLECTVEGTSNPNLYWYRQAAGRGLQLLFYSVGIGQISSEVPQNLSASRPQDRQFILSSKKLLLSDSGFYLCAWSRDRYYGYTFGSGTRLTVV.

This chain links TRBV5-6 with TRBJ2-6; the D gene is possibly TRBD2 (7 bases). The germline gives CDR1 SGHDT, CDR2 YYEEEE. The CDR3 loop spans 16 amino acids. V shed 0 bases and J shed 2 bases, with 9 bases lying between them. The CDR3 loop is CASSLVGGPGANVLTF. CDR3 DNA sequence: TGTGCCAGCAGCTTGGTGGGGGGGCCTGGGGCCAACGTCCTGACTTTC.

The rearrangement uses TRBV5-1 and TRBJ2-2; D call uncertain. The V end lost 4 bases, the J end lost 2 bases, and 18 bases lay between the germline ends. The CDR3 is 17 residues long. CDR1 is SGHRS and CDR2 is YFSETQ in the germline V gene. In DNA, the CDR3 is TGCGCCAGCAGCGTGGGTTTCTCTCTCTCTAACACCGGGGAGCTGTTTTTT. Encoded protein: CASSVGFSLSNTGELFF.

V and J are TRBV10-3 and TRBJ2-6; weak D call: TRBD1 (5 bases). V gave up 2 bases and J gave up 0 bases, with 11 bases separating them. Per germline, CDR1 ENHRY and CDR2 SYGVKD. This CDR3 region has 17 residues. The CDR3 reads CAISETGSRSGANVLTF. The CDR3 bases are TGTGCCATCAGTGAGACAGGTTCCCGCTCTGGGGCCAACGTCCTGACTTTC.

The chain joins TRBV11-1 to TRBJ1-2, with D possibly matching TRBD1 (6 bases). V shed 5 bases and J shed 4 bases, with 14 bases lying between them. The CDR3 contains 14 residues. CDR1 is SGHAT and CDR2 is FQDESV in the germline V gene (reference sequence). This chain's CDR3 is CASSLDRSFYGYTF. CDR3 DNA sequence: TGTGCCAGCAGCCTCGACAGGAGCTTCTATGGCTACACCTTC.

The CDR3 DNA is TGTGCCAGCCTGGCTCCTCGGACAGCCGCCTACGAGCAGTACTTC. Translated: CASLAPRTAAYEQYF. V and J are TRBV2 and TRBJ2-7; the D gene is possibly TRBD1 (6 bases). Germline V CDR1 and CDR2: SNHLY, FYNNEI. Trimming left V 8 bases short and J 2 bases short, with 19 bases between. The CDR3 sequence is 15 residues long.

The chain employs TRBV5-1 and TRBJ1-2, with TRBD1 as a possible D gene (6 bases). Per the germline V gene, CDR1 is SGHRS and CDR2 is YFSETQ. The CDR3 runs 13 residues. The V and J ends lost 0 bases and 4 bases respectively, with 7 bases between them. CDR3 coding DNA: TGCGCCAGCAGCTTGGACAGGGTCTATGGCTACACCTTC. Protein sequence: CASSLDRVYGYTF. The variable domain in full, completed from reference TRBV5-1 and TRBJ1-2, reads KAGVTQTPRYLIKTRGQQVTLSCSPISGHRSVSWYQQTPGQGLQFLFEYFSETQRNKGNFPGRFSGRQFSNSRSEMNVSTLELGDSALYLCASSLDRVYGYTFGSGTRLTVV.

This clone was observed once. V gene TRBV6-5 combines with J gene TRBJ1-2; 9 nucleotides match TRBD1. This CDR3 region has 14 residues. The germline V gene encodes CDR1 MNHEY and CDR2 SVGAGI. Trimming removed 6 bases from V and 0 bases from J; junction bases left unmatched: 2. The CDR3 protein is CASSRTGANYGYTF. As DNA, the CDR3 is TGTGCCAGCAGCCGGACAGGGGCTAACTATGGCTACACCTTC.

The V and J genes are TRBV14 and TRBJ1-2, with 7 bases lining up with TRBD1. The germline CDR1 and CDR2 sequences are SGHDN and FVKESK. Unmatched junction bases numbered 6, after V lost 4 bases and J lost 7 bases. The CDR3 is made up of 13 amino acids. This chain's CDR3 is CASSPGTAGGYTF. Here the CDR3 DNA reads TGTGCCAGCAGCCCCGGGACAGCCGGTGGCTACACCTTC.